Below, 6 T cell receptor beta chains from the same sample are listed, as sequenced in a study of technical replicates of blood from several donors. Libraries were prepared by immunoSEQ multiplex PCR; TCRdb keeps only in-frame clonotypes and omits some of them. The sample has 60,000 to 85,000 clones, 91% seen once; the top ten hold 0.3% to 0.45%. Sequencing was performed on T cells isolated from PBMCs. The receptors shown here come from a human donor in good health.

The chain links TRBV6-6 to TRBJ1-1; D call uncertain. Trimming cost V 2 bases and J 1 base, with 5 bases left between them. The CDR3 covers 13 residues. Germline values: CDR1 MNHNY, CDR2 SVGAGI (reference sequence). The CDR3 DNA follows: TGTGCCAGCAGTTACCGACAGAACACTGAAGCTTTCTTT. Translation gives CASSYRQNTEAFF.

The chain recombines TRBV28 with TRBJ2-1; 14 positions match TRBD2. V trimming: 5 bases; J trimming: 7 bases; junction bases outside the gene matches: 4. This CDR3 has 15 residues. CDR1 and CDR2 (germline): MDHEN, SYDVKM. The CDR3 loop reads CASSIGLAGGNEQFF. The CDR3 bases are TGTGCCAGCAGTATCGGACTAGCGGGAGGTAATGAGCAGTTCTTC.

This chain joins TRBV6-1 and TRBJ2-2; the D gene is possibly TRBD1 (5 bases). The germline gives CDR1 MNHNS, CDR2 SASEGT. The CDR3 is 14 residues long. Trimming removed 7 bases at V and 0 bases at J, with 9 bases between. The CDR3 here is CASKGNPNTGELFF. The CDR3 nucleotides are TGTGCCAGCAAGGGGAACCCGAACACCGGGGAGCTGTTTTTT.

This chain links TRBV5-4 with TRBJ2-1, with 9 nucleotides matching TRBD2. Germline V lookup: CDR1 SGHNT, CDR2 YYREEE (reference sequence). CDR3 size: 17 residues. Trimming took 1 base from V and 0 from J; bases not matched to a gene: 5. This CDR3 is CASSLPHSGSSYNEQFF. Written as DNA, the CDR3 is TGTGCCAGCAGCTTGCCCCATAGCGGGAGCTCCTACAATGAGCAGTTCTTC.

The chain uses TRBV9 and TRBJ2-1, with TRBD2 matching over 8 bases. Trimming cost V 0 bases and J 5 bases; bases outside gene matches: 4. Germline-derived CDR1 and CDR2 are SGDLS and YYNGEE. CDR3 length: 15 residues. CDR3 sequence reads: CASSVAGGPDNEQFF. CDR3 in DNA: TGTGCCAGCAGCGTAGCGGGAGGGCCCGACAATGAGCAGTTCTTC.

The chain couples TRBV6-8 to TRBJ1-5; D is unclear. The CDR3 runs to 13 residues. The V and J ends lost 4 bases and 1 base respectively, with 5 bases between them. CDR1 and CDR2 from the germline V gene are MNHGY and SAAAGT. DNA for the CDR3: TGTGCCAGCAGTTCCGTGAGCAATCAGCCCCAGCATTTT. It is translated as CASSSVSNQPQHF.